This TCR beta chain emerged from a study of patients and donors after allogeneic stem cell transplantation. This clonotype was observed a few times. The CDR3 spans 13 residues. The germline CDR1 and CDR2 sequences are SEHNR and FQNEAQ (reference sequence). V was shortened by 3 bases and J by 3 bases, with 8 bases between the two germline ends. TCRdb reanalysed the RT-PCR reads using MiXCR and keeps one entry per CDR3 protein. The table has 390,000 or so distinct CDR3 sequences, 15% to 20% seen once. Material for sequencing was blood, either unsorted or a sorted T cell fraction (not recorded which). The sequence was collected from a human donor who was either an allogeneic HSCT recipient or a stem cell or donor lymphocyte infusion donor (not recorded which). It is not recorded whose cells these are; they may come from a transplant donor. The V call is TRBV7-9, the J call TRBJ1-1; D call uncertain. The CDR3 DNA is TGTGCCAGCAGCTTCGGGATGTACACTGAAGCTTTCTTT. It encodes CASSFGMYTEAFF.